One and the same sample provided the 30 T cell receptor beta chains below, sequenced in a study of blood T cell repertoires in COVID-19. The table came from immunoSEQ multiplex PCR; TCRdb's copy has only in-frame clones and leaves some out. Of 470,000 or so clones in the sample, 70% to 90% are singletons; the top ten hold roughly 2%. The specimen sequenced was PBMCs or T cells enriched from blood (not recorded which). These receptors originate from a woman aged 18-29 years with acute COVID-19.

The chain combines TRBV28 with TRBJ2-7; D not certain. The V end lost 8 bases, the J end lost 3 bases, and 17 bases lay between the germline ends. CDR3 length: 14 residues. Germline V gene sequence: CDR1 MDHEN, CDR2 SYDVKM. DNA for the CDR3: TGTGCCAGCTGCCCGTTTTCAGACTTCTACGAGCAGTACTTC. Protein product: CASCPFSDFYEQYF.

This clone was counted a single time. The rearrangement uses TRBV5-1 and TRBJ1-2; 10 nucleotides match TRBD1. The CDR3 covers 13 residues. CDR1 is SGHRS and CDR2 is YFSETQ in the germline V gene. The ends lost 3 bases at V and 7 bases at J; junction bases unmatched: 3. The CDR3 bases are TGCGCCAGCAGCTCCGGGACAGGGGTTGGCTACACCTTC. It codes for CASSSGTGVGYTF.

V and J are TRBV9 and TRBJ1-2, with a possible D match to TRBD1 (6 bases). The germline V gene encodes CDR1 SGDLS and CDR2 YYNGEE. This CDR3 comprises 15 residues. V gave up 1 base and J gave up 3 bases, with 13 bases separating them. CDR3 sequence: CASSVLQGPDYGYTF. CDR3 nucleotides: TGTGCCAGCAGCGTACTACAGGGCCCAGACTATGGCTACACCTTC. The variable domain in full, completed from reference TRBV9 and TRBJ1-2, reads DSGVTQTPKHLITATGQRVTLRCSPRSGDLSVYWYQQSLDQGLQFLIQYYNGEERAKGNILERFSAQQFPDLHSELNLSSLELGDSALYFCASSVLQGPDYGYTFGSGTRLTVV.

The V gene is TRBV10-3, the J gene TRBJ2-3; perhaps TRBD1 as D (9 bases). Trimming removed 8 bases from V and 0 bases from J, with 27 bases in between. Germline loops: CDR1 ENHRY, CDR2 SYGVKD. The CDR3 contains 19 residues. This chain's CDR3 is CAIPAGGNGTGFSTDTQYF. The CDR3 DNA is TGTGCCATCCCCGCGGGGGGTAACGGGACAGGGTTCAGCACAGATACGCAGTATTTT.

The chain joins TRBV7-8 to TRBJ2-3; 10 bases are shared with TRBD2. Germline values: CDR1 SGHVS, CDR2 FQNEAQ. The CDR3 covers 15 residues. V trimming: 4 bases; J trimming: 3 bases; junction bases outside the gene matches: 4. The CDR3 bases are TGTGCCAGCAGCTCGGGACTAGCGAGAACAGATACGCAGTATTTT. Amino acids: CASSSGLARTDTQYF.

The chain recombines TRBV5-6 with TRBJ1-5; D is unclear. CDR1 and CDR2 (germline): SGHDT, YYEEEE. The CDR3 length is 13 residues. Trimming took off 4 bases at V and 6 bases at J, with 11 bases between the two ends. CDR3 DNA: TGTGCCAGCAGCAACATGGGGAGTCAGCCCCAGCATTTT. Translating it yields CASSNMGSQPQHF.

The V call is TRBV7-6, the J call TRBJ2-5; 10 bases agree with TRBD1. In germline, CDR1 is SGHVS, CDR2 FNYEAQ. The V segment lost 6 bases and the J segment 3 bases; nucleotides outside the gene matches: 10. CDR3 length: 16 residues. The CDR3 spells CASRGPRDRGKETQYF. The CDR3 DNA reads as TGTGCCAGCAGAGGGCCCCGGGACAGGGGCAAAGAGACCCAGTACTTC.

The CDR3 protein is CAISDQDRRHYEQYF. The CDR3 DNA reads as TGTGCCATCAGTGACCAGGACAGGAGACACTACGAGCAGTACTTC. The V call is TRBV10-3, the J call TRBJ2-7, with TRBD1 matching 7 bases. Germline V gene lookup returns CDR1 ENHRY and CDR2 SYGVKD. This CDR3 comprises 15 residues. V was pared by 3 bases and J by 3 bases, with 8 bases of the junction left unmatched.

This rearrangement joins TRBV21-1 to TRBJ2-7; the listed D gene, TRBD2, was not tested against the DNA. TRBV21-1 is a pseudogene locus. The CDR3 extends over 17 amino acids. As DNA, the CDR3 is TGTGCCAGCAGCAAAGATCGAGAGCGGGGGGAACTCTACGAGCAGTACTTC. It specifies CASSKDRERGELYEQYF.

V usage is TRBV7-2 and J usage is TRBJ2-1; 9 bases agree with TRBD2. Germline CDR1 SGHTA, CDR2 FQGNSA. CDR3 size: 16 residues. Trimming removed 7 bases from V and 4 bases from J; junction bases left unmatched: 11. The CDR3, as DNA: TGTGCCAGCATCTCGAGCCCAGCGGGAGGATACAATGAGCAGTTCTTC. Translated, it gives CASISSPAGGYNEQFF.

The chain recombines TRBV14 with TRBJ2-7; D is undetermined. CDR1 SGHDN and CDR2 FVKESK come from the germline V gene. V lost 0 bases to trimming and J lost 6 bases, with 9 bases between them. This CDR3 has 13 amino acids. The CDR3 sequence: CASSQDLSGEQYF. The CDR3 nucleotides are TGTGCCAGCAGCCAAGACTTATCAGGCGAGCAGTACTTC.

CDR3 sequence: CASRDGTGPYEQYF. The CDR3 DNA reads TGCGCCAGCAGAGATGGGACAGGGCCCTACGAGCAGTACTTC. J is TRBJ2-7 and V is TRBV5-1; 9 bases align to TRBD1. There are 14 residues in the CDR3. Germline CDR1 is SGHRS and CDR2 is YFSETQ. The V and J ends lost 5 bases and 2 bases, in that order; junction bases with no gene match: 5.

The rearrangement links TRBV29-1 to TRBJ1-1; 9 nucleotides align to TRBD1. There are 14 residues in the CDR3. Germline V CDR1 and CDR2: SQVTM, ANQGSEA. With V trimmed by 6 bases and J by 1 base, 6 bases remained unmatched. The CDR3: CSVSTGGWNTEAFF. The CDR3 bases are TGCAGCGTCTCAACAGGGGGCTGGAACACTGAAGCTTTCTTT.

The chain uses TRBV28 and TRBJ1-1; 8 bases agree with TRBD1. Per germline, CDR1 MDHEN and CDR2 SYDVKM. Losses at the gene ends were 3 bases for V and 3 bases for J; bases not matched to a gene: 3. This CDR3 is 14 amino acids long. Here the CDR3 reads CASSFGQGDTEAFF. For the CDR3, the DNA is TGTGCCAGCAGTTTCGGACAGGGAGACACTGAAGCTTTCTTT.

This chain joins TRBV3-1 (or the pseudogene TRBV3-2) and TRBJ2-7, with a tentative D call TRBD2 (5 bases). CDR1 is LGHDT and CDR2 is YNNKEL in the germline V gene (reference sequence). The CDR3 runs to 15 residues. Trimming stripped 1 base from V and 1 base from J, with 11 bases between. The CDR3 loop is CASSQGGRGSYEQYF. In DNA, the CDR3 is TGTGCCAGCAGCCAAGGAGGGAGAGGATCCTACGAGCAGTACTTC.

V usage is TRBV4-1 and J usage is TRBJ1-1; D perhaps matches TRBD1 (6 bases). The CDR3 is made up of 18 amino acids. Germline values: CDR1 MGHRA, CDR2 YSYEKL. Trimming cost V 5 bases and J 3 bases, with 25 bases left between them. CDR3 protein: CASSGRLGGGKGDTEAFF. The CDR3 DNA reads as TGCGCCAGCAGCGGACGGCTAGGGGGGGGTAAAGGGGACACTGAAGCTTTCTTT.

The chain joins TRBV21-1 to TRBJ2-7; no DNA check was done on the table's D call, TRBD2. TRBV21-1 is marked as a pseudogene. This CDR3 contains 13 residues. DNA for the CDR3: TGTGCCAGCAGCCATAGCGGGAAAAAAGAGCAGTACTTC. As protein: CASSHSGKKEQYF.

This sequence joins TRBV7-9 and TRBJ2-1; 11 bases are shared with TRBD2. The CDR3 runs 15 residues. Unmatched junction bases numbered 6, after V lost 2 bases and J lost 9 bases. Germline assignment: CDR1 SEHNR and CDR2 FQNEAQ (reference sequence). DNA of the CDR3: TGTGCCAGCAGCTTATTACTAGCGGGAGTGAGTGAGCAGTTCTTC. This translates into CASSLLLAGVSEQFF.

CDR3 residues: CSAGATNEKLFF. For the CDR3, the DNA is TGCAGCGCCGGTGCAACTAATGAAAAACTGTTTTTT. This chain links TRBV29-1 with TRBJ1-4; no firm D call. The CDR3 has 12 residues. The V gene lost 7 bases and the J gene lost 0 bases, with 6 bases spanning the gap. Germline CDR1 reads SQVTM; CDR2 reads ANQGSEA.

This rearrangement joins TRBV19 to TRBJ1-1; maybe TRBD1 (6 bases). This CDR3 is 15 amino acids long. Trimming took 1 base from V and 6 from J, leaving 15 bases between them. CDR1 and CDR2 (germline): LNHDA, SQIVND (reference sequence). The CDR3 DNA follows: TGTGCCAGTAGTATAGCGGCGGGGGCAGCATCTGAAGCTTTCTTT. Translating it yields CASSIAAGAASEAFF.

V gene TRBV10-2 combines with J gene TRBJ1-1, with TRBD1 matching 9 bases. V was pared by 7 bases and J by 7 bases, with 7 bases of the junction left unmatched. The length of the CDR3 is 13 residues. CDR1 WSHSY and CDR2 SAAADI come from the germline V gene. CDR3 sequence (DNA): TGCGCCAGCACCCGGACAGGGGTGAGTGAAGCTTTCTTT. This translates into CASTRTGVSEAFF.

This clone was seen a few times. The sample holds other DNA sequences that translate to the same CDR3. The chain is built from TRBV29-1 and TRBJ1-2; TRBD1 aligns across 8 bases. This CDR3 has 13 amino acids. Unmatched junction bases numbered 5, after V lost 4 bases and J lost 4 bases. Germline CDR1 is SQVTM and CDR2 is ANQGSEA. The CDR3 region is CSVGQGAGYGYTF. The CDR3 region has the DNA TGCAGCGTTGGGCAGGGGGCTGGCTATGGCTACACCTTC.

The V call is TRBV7-6, the J call TRBJ2-7; TRBD2 aligns across 7 bases. Germline loops: CDR1 SGHVS, CDR2 FNYEAQ. The CDR3 is made up of 13 amino acids. V lost 5 bases and J lost 5; bases outside the gene matches: 6. CDR3: CASSPQGGNEQYF. The CDR3 coding sequence is TGTGCCAGCAGCCCCCAGGGAGGGAACGAGCAGTACTTC.

This rearrangement joins TRBV4-2 to TRBJ2-3; TRBD1 might be the D (6 bases). The CDR3 sequence is 15 residues long. Trimming removed 2 bases at V and 1 base at J, with 10 bases between. The germline CDR1 and CDR2 sequences are LGHNA and YNFKEQ. For the CDR3, the DNA is TGTGCCAGCAGCCAACCGAAGGGGGGCACAGATACGCAGTATTTT. Translation: CASSQPKGGTDTQYF.

This clone was detected only once. The chain combines TRBV28 with TRBJ1-4, with 7 bases matching TRBD1. Trimming cost V 4 bases and J 7 bases; bases outside gene matches: 12. Germline loops: CDR1 MDHEN, CDR2 SYDVKM. This CDR3 has 16 residues. CDR3 nucleotide sequence: TGTGCCAGCAGTTCCCAGAAACAGGGGAGAAGTGAAAAACTGTTTTTT. Translated, it gives CASSSQKQGRSEKLFF.

This clone was counted once. This chain joins TRBV19 and TRBJ1-5, with D unresolved. The CDR3 is made up of 15 amino acids. CDR1 and CDR2 (germline): LNHDA, SQIVND (reference sequence). V was shortened by 3 bases and J by 2 bases, with 11 bases between the two germline ends. CDR3 region: CASSMGGRGNQPQHF. CDR3 nucleotide sequence: TGTGCCAGTAGTATGGGCGGGCGGGGCAATCAGCCCCAGCATTTT.

The V gene is TRBV10-3, the J gene TRBJ2-5; D perhaps matches TRBD1 (5 bases). CDR1 is ENHRY, CDR2 SYGVKD, per germline. This CDR3 is 13 amino acids long. Trimming pared 3 bases from V and 5 bases from J, leaving 10 bases between. This CDR3 reads CAISDGRDETQYF. Here the CDR3 DNA reads TGTGCCATCAGTGATGGCAGGGATGAGACCCAGTACTTC.

The table lists this clone with a few counts. This chain uses TRBV7-9 with TRBJ2-1, with TRBD2 identical over 12 bases. This CDR3 spans 15 amino acids. The germline V gene has CDR1 SEHNR and CDR2 FQNEAQ (reference sequence). V shed 5 bases, J shed 6 bases, and the junction held 5 bases outside the gene matches. The CDR3 coding sequence is TGTGCCAGCAGCCTCACTAGCGGGAGGCCCAATGAGCAGTTCTTC. Its translation: CASSLTSGRPNEQFF.

V gene TRBV5-6 combines with J gene TRBJ2-3; D unresolved. Germline V lookup: CDR1 SGHDT, CDR2 YYEEEE. V dropped 2 bases and J dropped 0 bases, with 10 bases sitting between them. The CDR3 contains 15 residues. The CDR3: CASSFGRPSTDTQYF. CDR3 coding DNA: TGTGCCAGCAGCTTCGGCAGGCCTAGCACAGATACGCAGTATTTT.

The chain employs TRBV4-1 and TRBJ1-1; the match to TRBD1 covers 7 bases. Germline V gene data show CDR1 as MGHRA and CDR2 as YSYEKL. The CDR3 contains 15 residues. J was trimmed by 2 bases and V by 1 base; bases with no gene match: 4. The CDR3 loop reads CASSQGQGSNTEAFF. CDR3 DNA: TGCGCCAGCAGCCAAGGACAGGGATCCAACACTGAAGCTTTCTTT.